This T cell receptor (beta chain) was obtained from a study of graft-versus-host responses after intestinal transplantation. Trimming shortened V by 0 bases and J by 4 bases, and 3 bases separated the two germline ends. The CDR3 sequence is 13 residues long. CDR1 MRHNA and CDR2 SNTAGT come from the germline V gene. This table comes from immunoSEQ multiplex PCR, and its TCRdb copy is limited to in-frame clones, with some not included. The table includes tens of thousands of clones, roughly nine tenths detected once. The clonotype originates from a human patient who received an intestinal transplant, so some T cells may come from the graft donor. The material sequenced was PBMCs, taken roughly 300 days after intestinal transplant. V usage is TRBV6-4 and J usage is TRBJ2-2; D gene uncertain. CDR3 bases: TGTGCCAGCAGTGACTCTAGCACCGGGGAGCTGTTTTTT. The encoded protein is CASSDSSTGELFF.